This T cell receptor (beta chain) came from a study of cytomegalovirus exposure and HLA in healthy donors. About this clone itself: The antigen is undetermined.

V was pared by 0 bases and J by 6 bases, with 13 bases between. This CDR3 spans 15 amino acids. Per the germline V gene, CDR1 is KGHSH and CDR2 is LQKENI. The PCR ran on 60 Vbeta and 13 Jbeta primers. Profiled with immunoSEQ multiplex PCR; TCRdb holds only in-frame clones, not every one. The profile covers 150,000 to 200,000 clones, with roughly 80% appearing a single time and about 1.6% taken by the ten largest. Donors likely had unrecorded immune exposures despite being nominally healthy when sampled. Broader study findings: There were some 150 TCR beta chains listed as cytomegalovirus-associated. TRBV6-2, TRBV6-3 and other indistinguishable V segments were excluded.

This TCR derives from a girl aged 10-17 years in good health and CMV-seropositive. The specimen was PBMCs. V is TRBV18 and J is TRBJ2-3; D possibly corresponds to TRBD1 (6 bases). The CDR3 DNA sequence: TGTGCCAGCTCACCACCGCCAGGGGAGAGGGATACGCAGTATTTT. Its protein is CASSPPPGERDTQYF.